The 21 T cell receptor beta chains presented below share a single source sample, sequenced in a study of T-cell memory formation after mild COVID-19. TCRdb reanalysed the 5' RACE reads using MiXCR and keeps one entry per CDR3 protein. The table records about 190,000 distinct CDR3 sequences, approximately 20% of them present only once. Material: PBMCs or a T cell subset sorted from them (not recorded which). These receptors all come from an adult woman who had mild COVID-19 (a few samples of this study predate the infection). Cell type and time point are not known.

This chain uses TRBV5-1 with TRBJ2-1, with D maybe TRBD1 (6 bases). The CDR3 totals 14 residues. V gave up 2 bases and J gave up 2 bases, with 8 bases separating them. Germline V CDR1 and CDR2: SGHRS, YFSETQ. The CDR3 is CASSLGGAYNEQFF. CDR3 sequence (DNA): TGCGCCAGCAGCTTAGGGGGAGCCTACAATGAGCAGTTCTTC. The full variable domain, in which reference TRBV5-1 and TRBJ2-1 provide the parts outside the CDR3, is KAGVTQTPRYLIKTRGQQVTLSCSPISGHRSVSWYQQTPGQGLQFLFEYFSETQRNKGNFPGRFSGRQFSNSRSEMNVSTLELGDSALYLCASSLGGAYNEQFFGPGTRLTVL.

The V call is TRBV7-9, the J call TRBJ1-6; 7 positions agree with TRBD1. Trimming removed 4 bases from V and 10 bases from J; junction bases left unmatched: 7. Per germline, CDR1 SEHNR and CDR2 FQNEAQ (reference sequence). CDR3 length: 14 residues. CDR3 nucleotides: TGTGCCAGCAGCTCCGACAGGGTTGGGTCACCCCTCCACTTT. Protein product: CASSSDRVGSPLHF.

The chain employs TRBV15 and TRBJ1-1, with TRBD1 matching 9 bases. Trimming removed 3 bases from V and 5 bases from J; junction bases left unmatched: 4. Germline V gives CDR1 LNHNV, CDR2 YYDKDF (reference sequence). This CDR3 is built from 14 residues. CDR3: CATSSDRGRTEAFF. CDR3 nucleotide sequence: TGTGCCACCAGCAGCGACAGGGGGAGAACTGAAGCTTTCTTT.

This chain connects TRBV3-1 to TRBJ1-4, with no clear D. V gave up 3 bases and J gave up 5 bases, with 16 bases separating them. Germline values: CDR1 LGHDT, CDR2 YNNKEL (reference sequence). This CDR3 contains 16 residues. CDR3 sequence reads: CASSHLYEQPNEKLFF. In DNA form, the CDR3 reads TGTGCCAGCAGCCATTTGTACGAACAGCCGAATGAAAAACTGTTTTTT. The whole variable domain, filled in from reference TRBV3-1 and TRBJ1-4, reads DTAVSQTPKYLVTQMGNDKSIKCEQNLGHDTMYWYKQDSKKFLKIMFSYNNKELIINETVPNRFSPKSPDKAHLNLHINSLELGDSAVYFCASSHLYEQPNEKLFFGSGTQLSVL.

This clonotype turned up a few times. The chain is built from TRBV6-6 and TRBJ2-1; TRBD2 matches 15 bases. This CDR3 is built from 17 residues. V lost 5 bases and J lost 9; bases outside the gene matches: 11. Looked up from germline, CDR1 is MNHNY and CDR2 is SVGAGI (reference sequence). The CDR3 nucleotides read TGTGCCAGCAGTCCCCTGGGACTAGCGGGAGGATGGGTTGAGCAGTTCTTC. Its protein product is CASSPLGLAGGWVEQFF.

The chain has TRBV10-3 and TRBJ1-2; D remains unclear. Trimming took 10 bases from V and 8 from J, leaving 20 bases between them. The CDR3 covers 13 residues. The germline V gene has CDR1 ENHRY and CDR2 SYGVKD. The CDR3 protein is CATREADWRGYTF. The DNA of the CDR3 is TGTGCCACCAGAGAAGCGGATTGGAGGGGCTACACCTTC.

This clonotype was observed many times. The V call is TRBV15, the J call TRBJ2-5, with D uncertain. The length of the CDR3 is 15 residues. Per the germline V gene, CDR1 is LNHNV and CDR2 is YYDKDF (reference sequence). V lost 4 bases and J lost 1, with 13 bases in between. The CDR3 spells CATSTGLTPQETQYF. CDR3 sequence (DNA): TGTGCCACCAGCACGGGCCTGACCCCCCAAGAGACCCAGTACTTC.

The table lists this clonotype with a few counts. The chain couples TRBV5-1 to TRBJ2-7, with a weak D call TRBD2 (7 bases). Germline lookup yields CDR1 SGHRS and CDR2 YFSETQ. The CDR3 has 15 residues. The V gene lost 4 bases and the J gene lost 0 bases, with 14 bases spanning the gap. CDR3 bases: TGCGCCAGCAGCCCGGGGGGCTTTAGCTCCTACGAGCAGTACTTC. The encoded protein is CASSPGGFSSYEQYF.

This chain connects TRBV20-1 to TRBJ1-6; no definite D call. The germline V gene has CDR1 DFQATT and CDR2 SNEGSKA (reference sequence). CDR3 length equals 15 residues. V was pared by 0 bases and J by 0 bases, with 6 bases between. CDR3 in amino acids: CSAREEGSYNSPLHF. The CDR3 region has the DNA TGCAGTGCTAGAGAGGAGGGCTCCTATAATTCACCCCTCCACTTT.

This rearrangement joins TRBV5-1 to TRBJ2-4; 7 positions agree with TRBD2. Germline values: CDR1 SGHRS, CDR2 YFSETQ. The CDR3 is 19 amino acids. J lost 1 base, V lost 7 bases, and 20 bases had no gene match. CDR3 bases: TGCGCCAGCCGCGAACGCTGGTCTAGCGGAAGTGGGGCCAAAAACATTCAGTACTTC. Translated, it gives CASRERWSSGSGAKNIQYF.

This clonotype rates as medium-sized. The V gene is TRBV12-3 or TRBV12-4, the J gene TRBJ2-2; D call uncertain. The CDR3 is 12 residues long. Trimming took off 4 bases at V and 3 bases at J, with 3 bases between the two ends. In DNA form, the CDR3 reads TGTGCCAGCAGTTCCGACACCGGGGAGCTGTTTTTT. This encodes CASSSDTGELFF.

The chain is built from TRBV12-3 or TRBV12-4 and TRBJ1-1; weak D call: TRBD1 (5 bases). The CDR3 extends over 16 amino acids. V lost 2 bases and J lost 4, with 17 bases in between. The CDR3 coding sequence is TGTGCCAGCAGTTTAAGAGGCCGGGGGATGGGCACTGAAGCTTTCTTT. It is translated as CASSLRGRGMGTEAFF.

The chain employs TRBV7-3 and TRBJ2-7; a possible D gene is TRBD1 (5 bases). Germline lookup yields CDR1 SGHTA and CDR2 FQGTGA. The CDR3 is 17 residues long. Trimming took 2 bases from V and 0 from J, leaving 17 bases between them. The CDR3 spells CASSLESRGSSSYEQYF. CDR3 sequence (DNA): TGTGCCAGCAGCTTAGAGAGTAGGGGTTCGAGCTCCTACGAGCAGTACTTC.

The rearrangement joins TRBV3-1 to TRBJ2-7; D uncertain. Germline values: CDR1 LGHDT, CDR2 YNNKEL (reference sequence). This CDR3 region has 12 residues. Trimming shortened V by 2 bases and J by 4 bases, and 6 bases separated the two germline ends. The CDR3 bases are TGTGCCAGCAGCCAAAATCGTTACGAGCAGTACTTC. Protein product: CASSQNRYEQYF.

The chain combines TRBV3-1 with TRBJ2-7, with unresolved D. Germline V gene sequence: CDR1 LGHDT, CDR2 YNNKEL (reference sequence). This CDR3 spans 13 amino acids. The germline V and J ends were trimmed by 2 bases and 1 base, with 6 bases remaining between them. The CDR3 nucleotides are TGTGCCAGCAGCCAACACGGTTCCTACGAGCAGTACTTC. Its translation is CASSQHGSYEQYF.

CDR3 loop: CASNRETGNQPQHF. The CDR3 DNA reads as TGTGCCAGTAACCGCGAGACAGGGAATCAGCCCCAGCATTTT. The V gene is TRBV19, the J gene TRBJ1-5; 7 bases map to TRBD1. V lost 7 bases to trimming and J lost 4 bases; unmatched junction nucleotides: 7. This CDR3 has 14 amino acids. The V gene's germline CDR1 is LNHDA and CDR2 SQIVND (reference sequence).

The CDR3 region is CASSHQGSTSNTEAFF. For the CDR3, the DNA is TGTGCCAGCAGCCATCAAGGCTCCACGTCGAACACTGAAGCTTTCTTT. The rearrangement joins TRBV7-9 to TRBJ1-1; no reliable D call. Trimming stripped 5 bases from V and 1 base from J, with 17 bases between. Germline values: CDR1 SEHNR, CDR2 FQNEAQ (reference sequence). The CDR3 totals 16 residues. The full variable domain, its missing parts supplied by reference TRBV7-9 and TRBJ1-1, is DTGVSQNPRHKITKRGQNVTFRCDPISEHNRLYWYRQTLGQGPEFLTYFQNEAQLEKSRLLSDRFSAERPKGSFSTLEIQRTEQGDSAMYLCASSHQGSTSNTEAFFGQGTRLTVV.

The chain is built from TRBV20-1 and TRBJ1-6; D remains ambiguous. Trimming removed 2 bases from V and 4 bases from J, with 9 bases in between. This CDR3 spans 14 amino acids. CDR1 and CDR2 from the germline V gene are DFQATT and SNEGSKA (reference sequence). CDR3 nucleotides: TGCAGTGCTAGACAACGCGATTATAATTCACCCCTCCACTTT. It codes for CSARQRDYNSPLHF.

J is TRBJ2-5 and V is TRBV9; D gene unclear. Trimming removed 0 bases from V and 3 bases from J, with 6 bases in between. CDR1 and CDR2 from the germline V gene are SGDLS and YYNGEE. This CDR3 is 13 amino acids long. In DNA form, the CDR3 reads TGTGCCAGCAGCGTAGGTGGCGAAGAGACCCAGTACTTC. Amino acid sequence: CASSVGGEETQYF.

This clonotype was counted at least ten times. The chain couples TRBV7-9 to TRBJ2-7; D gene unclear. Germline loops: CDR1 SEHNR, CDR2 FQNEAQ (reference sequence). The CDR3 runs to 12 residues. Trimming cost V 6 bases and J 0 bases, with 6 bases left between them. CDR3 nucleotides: TGTGCCAGCAGTTTGAGCTCCTACGAGCAGTACTTC. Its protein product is CASSLSSYEQYF.

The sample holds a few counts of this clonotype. In DNA form, the CDR3 reads TGCGCCAGCAGCTTTCTTCCACCAAGACCCGGGACAGGGGATCCACGGCGGAGCTACACCTTC. Amino acids: CASSFLPPRPGTGDPRRSYTF. V and J are TRBV5-1 and TRBJ1-2, with 10 bases that match TRBD1. Germline loops: CDR1 SGHRS, CDR2 YFSETQ. With V trimmed by 2 bases and J by 9 bases, 28 bases remained unmatched. The CDR3 runs 21 residues. Variable domain in full (rest from reference TRBV5-1 and TRBJ1-2): KAGVTQTPRYLIKTRGQQVTLSCSPISGHRSVSWYQQTPGQGLQFLFEYFSETQRNKGNFPGRFSGRQFSNSRSEMNVSTLELGDSALYLCASSFLPPRPGTGDPRRSYTFGSGTRLTVV.